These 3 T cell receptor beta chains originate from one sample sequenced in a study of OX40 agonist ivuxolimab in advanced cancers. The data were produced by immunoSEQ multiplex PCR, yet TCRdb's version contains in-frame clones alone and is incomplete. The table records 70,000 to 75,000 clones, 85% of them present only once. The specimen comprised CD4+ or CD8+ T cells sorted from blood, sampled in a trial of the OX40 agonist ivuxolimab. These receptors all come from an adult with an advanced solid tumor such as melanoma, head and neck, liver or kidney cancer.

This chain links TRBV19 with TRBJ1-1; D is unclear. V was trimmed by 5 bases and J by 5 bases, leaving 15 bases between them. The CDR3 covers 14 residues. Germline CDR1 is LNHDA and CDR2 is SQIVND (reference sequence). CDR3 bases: TGTGCCAGTAGTCGCCGGGAAACGAGAACTGAAGCTTTCTTT. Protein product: CASSRRETRTEAFF. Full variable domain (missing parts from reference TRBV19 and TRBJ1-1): DGGITQSPKYLFRKEGQNVTLSCEQNLNHDAMYWYRQDPGQGLRLIYYSQIVNDFQKGDIAEGYSVSREKKESFPLTVTSAQKNPTAFYLCASSRRETRTEAFFGQGTRLTVV.

CDR3 loop: CASSREDRNTGELFF. The DNA for the CDR3 is TGCGCCAGCAGCAGGGAGGACAGGAATACCGGGGAGCTGTTTTTT. The rearrangement links TRBV5-1 to TRBJ2-2; maybe TRBD1 (7 bases). Per germline, CDR1 SGHRS and CDR2 YFSETQ. The CDR3 consists of 15 residues. Trimming shortened V by 4 bases and J by 5 bases, and 15 bases separated the two germline ends.

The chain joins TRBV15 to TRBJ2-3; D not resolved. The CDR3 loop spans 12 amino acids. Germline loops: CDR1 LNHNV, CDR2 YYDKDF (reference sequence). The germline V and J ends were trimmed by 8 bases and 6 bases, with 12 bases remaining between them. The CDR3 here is CATGRRSDTQYF. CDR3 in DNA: TGTGCCACCGGGCGGCGGAGCGATACGCAGTATTTT.